The 30 T cell receptor beta chains below come from one sample, sequenced in a study of T cells in Graves' hyperthyroidism and ophthalmopathy. From RNA transcripts, TCR beta CDR3 regions were amplified. The HTBI primer set drove a first-round RT-PCR of the TCR CDR3. TCRdb called the multiplex PCR reads again in MiXCR, with one record for every CDR3 protein. The sample contains around 350,000 distinct CDR3 sequences, roughly 13% of which appear only once. The sequenced sample consisted of blood. The source is a woman aged 18-35 years with Graves' hyperthyroidism.

This clonotype was seen ten or more times. The gene calls are TRBV6-1 and TRBJ1-2; maybe TRBD1 (6 bases). The CDR3 is made up of 14 amino acids. Germline CDR1 is MNHNS and CDR2 is SASEGT. V lost 8 bases and J 0 bases, leaving 13 bases between the germline ends. The CDR3 region has the DNA TGTGCCAGCGCCTGGGAGGGGGCTAACTATGGCTACACCTTC. Protein product: CASAWEGANYGYTF.

This clonotype was recorded at least ten times. The chain recombines TRBV3-1 with TRBJ2-7, with D tentatively TRBD1 (6 bases). Germline CDR1 reads LGHDT; CDR2 reads YNNKEL (reference sequence). Trimming took 5 bases from V and 4 from J, leaving 9 bases between them. The CDR3 is 12 residues long. For the CDR3, the DNA is TGTGCCAGCAGCTCCAGGGGTTACGAGCAGTACTTC. This sequence encodes CASSSRGYEQYF.

This clonotype has ten or more counts. This rearrangement joins TRBV3-1 to TRBJ2-3; TRBD2 matches at 9 bases. Trimming took 6 bases from V and 4 from J; bases not matched to a gene: 8. This CDR3 has 15 residues. The V gene's germline CDR1 is LGHDT and CDR2 YNNKEL (reference sequence). The CDR3 sequence: CASSPGLASADTQYF. For the CDR3, the DNA is TGTGCCAGCAGTCCGGGACTAGCTTCGGCAGATACGCAGTATTTT.

There are many counts of this clonotype. This CDR3 is CASSPGQGDEQYF. CDR3 nucleotide sequence: TGTGCCAGCAGCCCCGGACAGGGAGACGAGCAGTACTTC. The rearrangement uses TRBV3-1 and TRBJ2-7; 8 bases are shared with TRBD1. CDR1 and CDR2 (germline): LGHDT, YNNKEL (reference sequence). CDR3 size: 13 residues. Trimming removed 4 bases from V and 5 bases from J; junction bases left unmatched: 4.

This clonotype was seen ten or more times. The V gene is TRBV5-1, the J gene TRBJ1-6; unclear D gene. Germline V lookup: CDR1 SGHRS, CDR2 YFSETQ. This CDR3 region has 12 residues. Trimming took 0 bases from V and 9 from J, leaving 4 bases between them. CDR3 sequence (DNA): TGCGCCAGCAGCTTGGACGGTTCACCCCTCCACTTT. It yields the protein CASSLDGSPLHF.

The chain has TRBV19 and TRBJ1-2, with 9 nucleotides matching TRBD1. The CDR3 runs 15 residues. CDR1 LNHDA and CDR2 SQIVND come from the germline V gene (reference sequence). Trimming removed 9 bases from V and 4 bases from J; junction bases left unmatched: 12. The CDR3 region is CASFPGQGLSYGYTF. The DNA for the CDR3 is TGTGCCAGCTTTCCGGGACAGGGTTTATCCTATGGCTACACCTTC. The full variable domain, its missing parts supplied by reference TRBV19 and TRBJ1-2, is DGGITQSPKYLFRKEGQNVTLSCEQNLNHDAMYWYRQDPGQGLRLIYYSQIVNDFQKGDIAEGYSVSREKKESFPLTVTSAQKNPTAFYLCASFPGQGLSYGYTFGSGTRLTVV.

This sequence joins TRBV11-2 and TRBJ1-1; TRBD1 might be the D (6 bases). This CDR3 is 16 amino acids long. The ends were cut back, 3 bases at V and 1 base at J, with 15 bases in the middle. The V gene's germline CDR1 is SGHAT and CDR2 FQNNGV. The CDR3 DNA reads TGTGCCAGCAGCTTCCTGCTCCGGGGGCCGAACACTGAAGCTTTCTTT. Translated: CASSFLLRGPNTEAFF.

The V gene is TRBV5-4, the J gene TRBJ2-3, with D possibly being TRBD1 (6 bases). Germline lookup yields CDR1 SGHNT and CDR2 YYREEE (reference sequence). Deletions cut 5 bases from V and 2 bases from J, with 12 bases between. This CDR3 comprises 14 residues. CDR3 nucleotides: TGTGCCAGCAGAGGGGGTCCAAACACAGATACGCAGTATTTT. Its translation is CASRGGPNTDTQYF.

This clonotype was observed at least ten times. The chain uses TRBV18 and TRBJ2-1; the match to TRBD2 covers 15 bases. CDR1 KGHSH and CDR2 LQKENI come from the germline V gene. V lost 1 base and J lost 0; bases outside the gene matches: 4. The CDR3 contains 19 residues. The CDR3 DNA reads TGTGCCAGCTCACCACTGGGACTAGCGGGGGGAAGCTCCTACAATGAGCAGTTCTTC. Translating gives CASSPLGLAGGSSYNEQFF.

This clonotype was seen repeatedly, ten times or more. The CDR3 is CASSAKQSTDTQYF. DNA for the CDR3: TGTGCCAGCAGCGCCAAACAGAGCACAGATACGCAGTATTTT. The chain links TRBV7-3 to TRBJ2-3, with D unresolved. The V end lost 5 bases, the J end lost 0 bases, and 9 bases lay between the germline ends. CDR1 SGHTA and CDR2 FQGTGA come from the germline V gene. CDR3 length equals 14 residues.

This clonotype was seen a handful of times. The chain has TRBV15 and TRBJ1-4; the D is unclear. This CDR3 contains 16 residues. Trimming shortened V by 2 bases and J by 8 bases, and 18 bases separated the two germline ends. Germline V gene sequence: CDR1 LNHNV, CDR2 YYDKDF (reference sequence). The CDR3 DNA reads TGTGCCACCAGCAGATTTAAGACGGGCGAAGGGGAAAAACTGTTTTTT. Amino acid sequence: CATSRFKTGEGEKLFF.

This clonotype occurred many times. This sequence joins TRBV28 and TRBJ1-5; 7 bases line up with TRBD1. Germline V CDR1 and CDR2: MDHEN, SYDVKM. Losses at the gene ends were 5 bases for V and 0 bases for J; bases not matched to a gene: 13. The CDR3 loop spans 18 amino acids. The CDR3 bases are TGTGCCAGCAGTCAGACCGGGACAGCATTTAATAGCAATCAGCCCCAGCATTTT. Translating gives CASSQTGTAFNSNQPQHF. Filled out from reference TRBV28 and TRBJ1-5, the complete variable domain reads DVKVTQSSRYLVKRTGEKVFLECVQDMDHENMFWYRQDPGLGLRLIYFSYDVKMKEKGDIPEGYSVSREKKERFSLILESASTNQTSMYLCASSQTGTAFNSNQPQHFGDGTRLSIL.

The table lists this clonotype with many counts. The chain joins TRBV6-1 to TRBJ2-2, with 7 bases identical to TRBD1. Looked up from germline, CDR1 is MNHNS and CDR2 is SASEGT. The CDR3 loop spans 13 amino acids. J gave up 0 bases and V 11 bases, and 3 bases lay outside the gene matches. CDR3 protein: CAGGQANTGELFF. The DNA for the CDR3 is TGTGCCGGTGGACAGGCGAACACCGGGGAGCTGTTTTTT.

The genes are TRBV18 and TRBJ2-1; 10 bases match TRBD2. CDR3 length: 19 amino acids. Looked up from germline, CDR1 is KGHSH and CDR2 is LQKENI. J lost 6 bases, V lost 0 bases, and 14 bases had no gene match. This CDR3 reads CASSPPGRAGTSAFNEQFF. The DNA for the CDR3 is TGTGCCAGCTCACCACCGGGTAGGGCCGGGACTAGCGCCTTCAATGAGCAGTTCTTC.

This clonotype was detected ten times or more. The rearrangement uses TRBV28 and TRBJ2-5, with 12 positions matching TRBD2. The ends lost 3 bases at V and 7 bases at J; junction bases unmatched: 12. The CDR3 contains 17 residues. The germline CDR1 and CDR2 sequences are MDHEN and SYDVKM. The CDR3 reads CASSFVTRLAGVGTQYF. The DNA for the CDR3 is TGTGCCAGCAGTTTCGTTACTAGACTAGCGGGGGTGGGGACCCAGTACTTC.

This clonotype was seen only a few times. A read error may account for a junction end that differs from germline. The V gene is TRBV27, the J gene TRBJ2-2; 10 nucleotides align to TRBD2. The germline V gene encodes CDR1 MNHEY and CDR2 SMNVEV (reference sequence). The CDR3 is 15 residues long. The CDR3 sequence is CASSPGLASGGELSF. The DNA for the CDR3 is TGTGCCAGCAGTCCGGGACTAGCGTCTGGCGGGGAGCTGTCTTTT.

This clonotype has only a few counts. The chain uses TRBV20-1 and TRBJ2-7; TRBD1 matches 7 bases. Germline V lookup: CDR1 DFQATT, CDR2 SNEGSKA (reference sequence). CDR3 length: 15 amino acids. With 4 bases clipped from V and 1 base from J, the junction kept 10 bases outside the gene matches. Written as DNA, the CDR3 is TGCAGTGCTATGTCCCCGGGACAGACTTCCTACGAGCAGTACTTC. It translates to CSAMSPGQTSYEQYF.

This clonotype occurred many times. This CDR3 is CSARETGLAMKQFF. The CDR3 region has the DNA TGCAGTGCTAGGGAAACGGGACTAGCGATGAAGCAGTTCTTC. The rearrangement links TRBV20-1 to TRBJ2-1; 10 bases align to TRBD2. This CDR3 has 14 amino acids. CDR1 is DFQATT, CDR2 SNEGSKA, per germline (reference sequence). Germline trimming cut 3 bases from V and 11 bases from J; bases unmatched to any gene: 10.

The chain couples TRBV6-1 to TRBJ1-5; D gene uncertain. From germline, CDR1 is MNHNS and CDR2 SASEGT. Trimming cost V 7 bases and J 5 bases, with 3 bases left between them. The CDR3 is 10 residues long. CDR3 bases: TGTGCCAGCACTGATCAGCCCCAGCATTTT. This gives the protein CASTDQPQHF.

This clonotype was seen more than once but under ten times. The chain recombines TRBV20-1 with TRBJ1-1; unclear D gene. The ends were cut back, 4 bases at V and 6 bases at J, with 3 bases in the middle. Germline V lookup: CDR1 DFQATT, CDR2 SNEGSKA (reference sequence). The CDR3 covers 9 residues. The CDR3 region is CSAIAEAFF. CDR3 nucleotides: TGCAGTGCTATCGCTGAAGCTTTCTTT.

This clonotype has ten or more counts. The chain couples TRBV7-9 to TRBJ1-4, with D unclear. V was shortened by 6 bases and J by 7 bases, with 15 bases between the two germline ends. Per the germline V gene, CDR1 is SEHNR and CDR2 is FQNEAQ (reference sequence). The CDR3 extends over 14 amino acids. The CDR3 coding sequence is TGTGCCAGCAGACCCAGAGACGTTAGTGAAAAACTGTTTTTT. Translation: CASRPRDVSEKLFF.

The chain couples TRBV5-1 to TRBJ2-2, with D unresolved. There are 19 residues in the CDR3. Trimming shortened V by 0 bases and J by 0 bases, and 18 bases separated the two germline ends. Germline V gene lookup returns CDR1 SGHRS and CDR2 YFSETQ. CDR3 residues: CASSLERDWPPANTGELFF. CDR3 in DNA: TGCGCCAGCAGCTTGGAACGCGACTGGCCCCCTGCGAACACCGGGGAGCTGTTTTTT.

This clonotype occurred many times. DNA for the CDR3: TGCAGCGTTGGGGGGCCCAACACTGAAGCTTTCTTT. This encodes CSVGGPNTEAFF. The V gene is TRBV29-1, the J gene TRBJ1-1; TRBD1 is a possible D gene (6 bases). The germline V gene encodes CDR1 SQVTM and CDR2 ANQGSEA. The CDR3 is made up of 12 amino acids. V was shortened by 4 bases and J by 2 bases, with 8 bases between the two germline ends.

Points on this clonotype: This may come from a read error, since a much larger clone is one base off. This CDR3 is missing its conserved last phenylalanine or tryptophan, likely due to a read error. The rearrangement uses TRBV2 and TRBJ2-2; TRBD2 aligns across 10 bases. Looked up from germline, CDR1 is SNHLY and CDR2 is FYNNEI. This CDR3 contains 17 residues. The V segment lost 7 bases and the J segment 5 bases; nucleotides outside the gene matches: 13. The CDR3 is CASTQNPSGSGTGELFL. In DNA form, the CDR3 reads TGTGCCAGCACTCAAAATCCTAGCGGGAGTGGAACCGGGGAGCTGTTTCTT.

The table lists this clonotype with many counts. This rearrangement joins TRBV6-2 or TRBV6-3 to TRBJ1-1; TRBD1 might be the D (6 bases). Germline CDR1 MNHEY, CDR2 SVGEGT. Trimming took 5 bases from V and 2 from J, leaving 18 bases between them. This CDR3 is built from 16 residues. CDR3 sequence reads: CASSPVGAQTNTEAFF. In DNA, the CDR3 is TGTGCCAGCAGTCCGGTGGGGGCACAGACCAACACTGAAGCTTTCTTT.

In its sample, this clonotype was seen many times. This rearrangement joins TRBV7-3 to TRBJ1-2, with 10 nucleotides matching TRBD1. The CDR3 has 15 residues. V lost 6 bases to trimming and J lost 3 bases; unmatched junction nucleotides: 7. Germline V gives CDR1 SGHTA, CDR2 FQGTGA. The DNA of the CDR3 is TGTGCCAGCAGACAGACAGGGGGCGCGGACTATGGCTACACCTTC. It yields the protein CASRQTGGADYGYTF. The entire variable domain, with the rest obtained from reference TRBV7-3 and TRBJ1-2, is as follows: GAGVSQTPSNKVTEKGKYVELRCDPISGHTALYWYRQSLGQGPEFLIYFQGTGAADDSGLPNDRFFAVRPEGSVSTLKIQRTERGDSAVYLCASRQTGGADYGYTFGSGTRLTVV.

Details on this clonotype: A much larger clone lies a single base off, so this may be a read error. This chain links TRBV20-1 with TRBJ2-7; tentatively, D is TRBD1 or TRBD2 (6 bases each). V was cut by 0 bases and J by 2 bases, with 17 bases left in between. CDR1 and CDR2 from the germline V gene are DFQATT and SNEGSKA (reference sequence). CDR3 length equals 16 residues. The CDR3 nucleotides read TGCAGTGCTAGAGACCCGAGGGGCGGGGACACCTACGAGCAGTACTTC. This gives the protein CSARDPRGGDTYEQYF.

CDR3 sequence reads: CASSIGQFYGYTF. Written as DNA, the CDR3 is TGTGCCAGTAGTATCGGCCAGTTCTATGGCTACACCTTC. The rearrangement links TRBV19 to TRBJ1-2; D remains ambiguous. The CDR3 covers 13 residues. Germline V gene lookup returns CDR1 LNHDA and CDR2 SQIVND (reference sequence). Trimming pared 3 bases from V and 4 bases from J, leaving 9 bases between.

The chain uses TRBV19 and TRBJ2-4, with unresolved D. V was clipped by 1 base and J by 1 base, with 11 bases between them. The CDR3 totals 16 residues. The germline V gene encodes CDR1 LNHDA and CDR2 SQIVND (reference sequence). As DNA, the CDR3 is TGTGCCAGTAGTATAGTCTCGGGCCGGGCCAAAAACATTCAGTACTTC. It specifies CASSIVSGRAKNIQYF.

This clonotype was counted at least ten times. The V gene is TRBV20-1, the J gene TRBJ1-1; D remains ambiguous. Germline-derived CDR1 and CDR2 are DFQATT and SNEGSKA (reference sequence). The CDR3 is 12 residues long. With 1 base removed from V and 6 bases from J, the gap between germline ends came to 9 bases. The CDR3 sequence: CSARVGRAEAFF. CDR3 nucleotide sequence: TGCAGTGCTAGAGTGGGAAGGGCTGAAGCTTTCTTT.